This T cell receptor (beta chain) was captured in a study of T cell responses to AZD1222 COVID-19 vaccine. This table comes from immunoSEQ multiplex PCR, and its TCRdb copy is limited to in-frame clones, with some not included. The data show some 150,000 clones, roughly 90% seen once. This clone was picked up a small number of times. There are 14 residues in the CDR3. CDR1 is LGHDT, CDR2 YNNKEL, per germline (reference sequence). The trim removed 3 bases at V and 6 bases at J, leaving 6 bases unmatched. The specimen comprised peripheral blood, sampled 28 days after the second AZD1222 dose. The rearrangement uses TRBV3-1 (or the pseudogene TRBV3-2) and TRBJ1-2; 8 bases fit TRBD1. This TCR derives from an adult who received the AZD1222 COVID-19 vaccine. CDR3 protein: CASSQLDRAHGYTF. CDR3 DNA: TGTGCCAGCAGCCAGCTGGACAGGGCCCATGGCTACACCTTC.